This T cell receptor beta chain was profiled in a study of cytomegalovirus exposure and HLA in healthy donors (dated by TCRdb to between 2016 and 2019). For the wider study: An earlier analysis of several hundred of the donors reported about 250 Gb of sequence data and around 120 million unique TCR beta sequences from 190 million or so T cells. Every repertoire in the discovery cohort had been generated on one and the same sequencing platform. In addition to the first cohort of around 670 subjects, a separate validation cohort of approximately 120 different subjects was used. The study aimed to test whether signatures of past pathogen exposure could be identified by cataloging public T cell receptors. In a later genetic analysis, genome-wide SNP genotypes for about 60% of the 666 donors were used, and that subset was treated as a discovery cohort. Because of strong linkage in the cohort, roughly 5 DR-DQ haplotypes were treated as single units for association and clustering. Using immunosequencing, the study profiled T cell repertoires from fewer than 700 subjects and related those repertoires to cytomegalovirus serostatus. The genetic ancestry cluster associated with self-reported Caucasian donors included over 80% of the roughly 400 genotyped donors. A later analysis re-analyzed previously published TCR beta repertoires from 500 to 700 donors and added high-resolution HLA genotyping to study TCR occurrence patterns. An earlier analysis of approximately 630 of the donors applied high-throughput TCR beta sequencing to assess whether each TCR beta V gene segment acted as functional or pseudogenic. HLA typing included class I and class II loci at four-digit resolution. Donor age, sex, ethnicity and CMV serostatus were compiled together with the repertoire data. Among about 390 genotyped donors of the cohort, an average of approximately 240,000 unique TCR beta nucleotide sequences were sequenced per donor, around a sixth of them non-productive. An early release that covered about 600 HLA-typed donors contained about 290 gigabases of sequencing data and tens of millions of unique TCR sequences. The study combined high-throughput TCR immunosequencing, statistical association of individual TCRs with disease status, and machine learning to predict cytomegalovirus infection status. Typing coverage varied by locus: roughly 629-640 donors for A, B, C, DRB1 and DQB1; approximately 500 for DQA1; 600 to 610 for DPA1; around 490 for DPB1. Rather than using new phenotypic data, the later analysis identified candidate immune exposures from TCR beta sequences and from how often those sequences occurred across donors. Overall study outcomes, separate from this receptor: In a later genetic analysis, fewer N-insertions in productive TCRs were reported among donors in an Asian-associated ancestry cluster than the approximately 630-donor mean. When HLA alleles, especially DR and DQ, strongly co-occurred, attributing TCR associations to individual alleles was difficult. An earlier analysis of approximately 590 of the donors showed that most TCR beta V segments appeared in productive rearrangements either about 87% or about 30% of the time, which broadly matched IMGT annotations. Across donors, most TCR sequences were observed very rarely, whereas some public TCRs were present in many individuals. V-gene and J-gene trimming of TCR beta chains was associated with a missense DCLRE1C variant in a later genetic analysis, and the association was replicated in an independent cohort. The 87-base-pair reads could not distinguish some IMGT-functional V segments, including TRBV6-2 and TRBV6-3, so those segments were excluded. CMV serostatus was the only immune exposure information available for the cohort. Because HLA typing was missing for some donors at each locus, association tests included only the typed subset. In a later analysis, TCR association rates were found to vary across HLA loci, with the most associated TCRs seen for DRB1 alleles and the fewest for HLA-C alleles. In vitro tests confirmed that three of the cytomegalovirus-associated TCR beta chains recognize cytomegalovirus antigens. In the study, some 160 TCR beta chains were listed as associated with cytomegalovirus. According to a later analysis, most CMV-associated TCR beta chains appeared to be HLA-restricted, and the HLA associations seemed to be driven largely by CMV exposure. A further reported finding was that TCR beta sequences accurately predicted the HLA-A and HLA-B alleles for most subjects in the first cohort. In a later analysis, HLA-associated TCR beta chains were found to be more clonally expanded and to have lower generation probabilities than equally common non-associated chains. Because counts were too low, about 15 rarely observed V segments, including chromosome 9 orphons, were left out of the earlier analysis of roughly 600 of the donors. Cytomegalovirus status was reported to be diagnosed by the classifier with high specificity and sensitivity in both the original and validation cohorts. Several of the top co-occurrence clusters appeared to be linked to parvovirus B19, influenza, CMV and Epstein-Barr virus, according to a later analysis. The cohort was sequenced for TCR beta chains only, and without alpha or paired-chain data the features that could be detected were limited. Correlated functional status among segregating V segments might be attributable to linkage disequilibrium, but an unknown experimental factor could not be ruled out. According to the authors, the approach could potentially be generalized to other disease states and immunological phenotypes. Sequencing depth was assumed to be roughly uniform across donors in the presence/absence analyses, though that assumption may not hold. At a false discovery rate of 0.05, a later analysis linked 16,951 TCR beta sequences to specific HLA alleles. The sequencing pipeline was judged likely to have produced a cluster of highly shared sequence variants as a technical artifact.

The cohort was made up of 666 healthy bone marrow donors. Cohort members were all nominally healthy when sampled, although unrecorded immune exposures were likely present. The donor tested CMV seronegative, placing the donor among the 350 to 400 seronegative members of the cohort. Every donor gave a peripheral blood sample, and the peripheral blood mononuclear cells from that sample were used for TCR beta sequencing. Genomic DNA extraction from the blood cell samples was performed with the Qiagen DNeasy Blood Extraction Kit. This clone came up a few times. Its antigen is not yet known. No base quality values were provided; no much bigger clone lies one nucleotide off. From cysteine to phenylalanine, the CDR3 is 13 amino acids long. CDR3 DNA is the only sequence kept; it has 39 bases, read in frame from the first base. Per the germline V gene (reference sequence), LNHDA is the CDR1 and SQIVND is the CDR2. The V and J ends are trimmed by 7 bases and 8 bases, leaving 15 bases between them.

The library was built by means of the immunoSEQ multiplex PCR assay. For the multiplex PCR, a mixture combining 60 forward primers for TCR Vbeta segments and 13 reverse primers for TCR Jbeta segments was used. A multiplex PCR assay on genomic DNA amplified the CDR3 region of rearranged TCR beta genes. The amplified TCR beta libraries were sequenced on the Illumina HiSeq System as 87-base-pair reads. As for the original processing: Across the 700 or so repertoires, a later analysis counted tens of millions of unique TCR beta chains, roughly 11 million of which were shared by at least two donors. A nearest-neighbor algorithm error-corrected the raw reads and collapsed the reads into unique sequences, merging closely related sequences to remove PCR and sequencing errors. Alignment of CDR3 sequences to IMGT reference sequences was used to assign V, D and J gene segments. Each retained sequence needed at least a six-nucleotide match to both a V gene segment and a J gene segment. Rearrangements were classified as productive when the CDR3 lacked stop codons and remained in frame with V and J, and all other rearrangements were classified as non-productive. CDR3 was defined by IMGT convention, running from the second conserved V-encoded cysteine to the conserved J-encoded phenylalanine. Sequences without an unambiguous match to a single V gene segment were excluded from the earlier analysis of 450 to 650 of the donors. In an earlier analysis of 587 of the donors, V segments were called functional above 56.7% productive rearrangements and were called segregating when the between-donor standard deviation exceeded 5%. A statistical classification framework was built for diagnosing cytomegalovirus status from the catalog of TCR beta chain sequences. V and J gene assignment, in a later analysis, came from comparing TCR nucleotide sequences with IMGT/GENE-DB human TR gene sequences. A later analysis assigned CDR3 sequences and most-parsimonious VDJ recombination scenarios with the TCRdist pipeline. In a later analysis, every TCR beta chain was defined by the combination of its CDR3 amino acid sequence and its V-gene family, and reads without a unique V-gene family were dropped. In a later analysis, approximately 640 highly shared, low-generation-probability nucleotide sequences were removed to address suspected cross-contamination and a sequencing artifact. A later analysis calculated a clonal expansion index for each public chain from normalized within-repertoire ranks of inferred template counts. In a later analysis, generation probabilities were computed with a VDJ recombination model fitted to out-of-frame rearrangements, and the resulting probabilities were checked against IGoR. A later analysis scored TCR-TCR, TCR-HLA and TCR-CMV co-occurrence with hypergeometric tests, applying a repertoire-size bias correction to TCR pairs. In a later analysis, false discovery rates were estimated by permuting HLA or CMV assignments 20 times. In a later analysis, co-occurring TCRs were grouped with DBSCAN, and TCRdist sequence similarity was added when clustering was performed within HLA-allele-positive subsets. Repertoires with fewer than 30,000 or more than 120,000 public chains, plus five repertoires with anomalous nucleotide sharing, were excluded from co-occurrence clustering. TCRdb's version of the immuneACCESS table is confined to in-frame rearrangements and falls short of the full clone set. An unresolved V gene accounts for under half of the shortfall where checked; the remainder is of unknown origin. For V, J and clone size, that table is used; D and trimming come from the DNA. The sample table shows some 120,000 clones, and 80% to 90% are seen once. The ten top clones hold less than 1.1% of the sample.

This chain joins TRBV19 to TRBJ1-5; no confident D gene assignment can be made. Sequences were obtained from PBMCs. The sequence was collected from a woman aged 30 to 39 in good health and CMV-seronegative. The CDR3 reads as follows: CASKDQRPEPQHF. The sequenced DNA is TGTGCCAGTAAAGATCAGCGCCCGGAGCCCCAGCATTTT.